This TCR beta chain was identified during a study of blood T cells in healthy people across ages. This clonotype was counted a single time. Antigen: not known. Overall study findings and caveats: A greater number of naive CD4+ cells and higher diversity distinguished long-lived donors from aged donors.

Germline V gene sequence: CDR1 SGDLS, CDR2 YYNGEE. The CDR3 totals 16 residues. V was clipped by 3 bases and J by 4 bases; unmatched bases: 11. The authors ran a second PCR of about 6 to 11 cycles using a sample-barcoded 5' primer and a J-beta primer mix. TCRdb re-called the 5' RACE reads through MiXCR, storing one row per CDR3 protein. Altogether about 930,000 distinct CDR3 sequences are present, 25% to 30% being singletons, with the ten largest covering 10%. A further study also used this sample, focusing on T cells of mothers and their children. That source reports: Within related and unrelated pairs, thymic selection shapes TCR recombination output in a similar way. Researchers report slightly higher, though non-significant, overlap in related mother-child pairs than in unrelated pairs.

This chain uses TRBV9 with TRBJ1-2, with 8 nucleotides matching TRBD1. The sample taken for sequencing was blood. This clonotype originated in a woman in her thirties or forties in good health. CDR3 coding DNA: TGTGCCAGCAGCGAACCGACCGGGACAGGAACCTATGGCTACACCTTC. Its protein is CASSEPTGTGTYGYTF.